This TCR beta chain was sequenced in a study of cytomegalovirus exposure and HLA in healthy donors. The primer mix had 60 Vbeta and 13 Jbeta primers. TCRdb keeps only in-frame clones here, not all; method: immunoSEQ multiplex PCR. The sample carries approximately 180,000 clones, 75% to 85% recorded once. Concerning this clone itself: Its antigen is currently unknown.

Study findings and constraints: Presence/absence comparisons presumed near-even sequencing depth among donors. Within a later analysis, the majority of CMV-associated TCR beta chains appeared HLA-restricted. Available immune exposure information was restricted to CMV serostatus only.

Unrecorded immune exposure was likely among donors, who were nominally healthy when sampled. This CDR3 spans 15 amino acids. Per the germline V gene, CDR1 is LGHNA and CDR2 is YSLEER. V was pared by 4 bases and J by 4 bases, with 13 bases between. The chain is built from TRBV4-3 and TRBJ2-2; tentative D call: TRBD2 (6 bases). This receptor was obtained from a man aged 25 to 40 in good health and CMV-seropositive. The material sequenced was PBMCs. CDR3 nucleotide sequence: TGCGCCAGCAGCCCTAGATACGGGGGCACCGGGGAGCTGTTTTTT. Protein sequence: CASSPRYGGTGELFF.